A single sample gave rise to the 7 T cell receptor beta chains below, sequenced in a study of blood T cell repertoires in COVID-19. Sequencing was performed with immunoSEQ multiplex PCR; in TCRdb, only in-frame clones are kept and a portion is missing. The table has roughly 130,000 clones, 87% seen once; the top ten hold more than 3.5%. The sequenced material came from peripheral blood. All receptors come from a woman in her sixties or seventies with acute or convalescent COVID-19.

The chain joins TRBV6-1 to TRBJ1-3, with no clear D. The CDR3 contains 15 residues. V shed 0 bases and J shed 0 bases, with 6 bases lying between them. Germline V CDR1 and CDR2: MNHNS, SASEGT. CDR3 bases: TGTGCCAGCAGTGAAGCGATGAGCTCTGGAAACACCATATATTTT. Amino acid sequence: CASSEAMSSGNTIYF.

This sequence joins TRBV9 and TRBJ2-1; TRBD2 is a possible D gene (5 bases). Germline V gives CDR1 SGDLS, CDR2 YYNGEE. The CDR3 length is 16 residues. V dropped 6 bases and J dropped 9 bases, with 25 bases sitting between them. The CDR3 nucleotides are TGTGCCAGCACCTCTACGGGGTTAACGGGATACGGTGAGCAGTTCTTC. Translated: CASTSTGLTGYGEQFF.

The gene calls are TRBV12-3 or TRBV12-4 and TRBJ1-1; D gene ambiguous. CDR3 length equals 13 residues. V lost 4 bases to trimming and J lost 7 bases, with 13 bases between them. The chain's CDR3 is CASSSGRAREAFF. CDR3 nucleotides: TGTGCCAGCAGTTCCGGGAGGGCACGTGAAGCTTTCTTT.

V and J are TRBV5-1 and TRBJ2-3; tentatively, D is TRBD2 (6 bases). Trimming took off 7 bases at V and 0 bases at J, with 9 bases between the two ends. Germline-derived CDR1 and CDR2 are SGHRS and YFSETQ. The CDR3 is 13 residues long. In DNA form, the CDR3 reads TGCGCCAGCGGAGGGGCTAGCACAGATACGCAGTATTTT. This sequence encodes CASGGASTDTQYF.

The rearrangement uses TRBV10-1 and TRBJ2-3; tentative D call: TRBD1 (5 bases). V was shortened by 1 base and J by 8 bases, with 10 bases between the two germline ends. The CDR3 covers 13 residues. Germline assignment: CDR1 WNHNN and CDR2 SYGVQD (reference sequence). The CDR3 is CASSELGQGTQYF. The CDR3 nucleotides are TGCGCCAGCAGTGAGTTGGGGCAGGGTACGCAGTATTTT.

The gene calls are TRBV9 and TRBJ1-1, with D uncertain. The ends were cut back, 0 bases at V and 3 bases at J, with 9 bases in the middle. CDR1 SGDLS and CDR2 YYNGEE come from the germline V gene. CDR3 length: 14 amino acids. The CDR3, as DNA: TGTGCCAGCAGCGTAGGGACGGGGTACACTGAAGCTTTCTTT. Translation: CASSVGTGYTEAFF. Combining the CDR3 with reference TRBV9 and TRBJ1-1 gives the whole variable domain DSGVTQTPKHLITATGQRVTLRCSPRSGDLSVYWYQQSLDQGLQFLIQYYNGEERAKGNILERFSAQQFPDLHSELNLSSLELGDSALYFCASSVGTGYTEAFFGQGTRLTVV.

This chain connects TRBV30 to TRBJ2-1, with TRBD2 matching 11 bases. CDR1 is GTSNPN and CDR2 is SVGIG in the germline V gene (reference sequence). The V gene end was trimmed by 3 bases and the J gene end by 2 bases; junction bases not matched to a gene: 6. The CDR3 length is 16 residues. In DNA, the CDR3 is TGTGCCTGGAGACCGGAACTAGCGGGAGCCTACAATGAGCAGTTCTTC. Its translation: CAWRPELAGAYNEQFF.